Following are 14 T cell receptor beta chains from one sample sequenced in a study of cytomegalovirus exposure and HLA in healthy donors. PCR primers comprised 60 Vbeta and 13 Jbeta primers. TCRdb's table, derived via immunoSEQ multiplex PCR, lists solely in-frame clones and lacks some. The sample includes more than 100,000 clones. Sequenced input: PBMCs. The receptors originated from a man aged 35-49 years in good health and CMV-seronegative.

The chain's CDR3 is CASSIAGGTSGRSTRNEQFF. The CDR3 DNA is TGTGCCAGTAGTATAGCGGGGGGGACTAGCGGCAGATCGACACGGAATGAGCAGTTCTTC. The chain couples TRBV19 to TRBJ2-1; 11 nucleotides align to TRBD2. Germline CDR1 LNHDA, CDR2 SQIVND (reference sequence). The V and J ends lost 1 base and 7 bases, in that order; junction bases with no gene match: 18. CDR3 length: 20 residues.

The CDR3 loop is CASSLVAAGEGVKQFF. The CDR3 DNA is TGTGCCAGCAGCTTAGTTGCGGCGGGAGAAGGTGTAAAGCAGTTCTTC. The chain uses TRBV7-2 and TRBJ2-1; 7 nucleotides agree with TRBD2. The CDR3 covers 16 residues. CDR1 is SGHTA, CDR2 FQGNSA, per germline. With 1 base clipped from V and 11 bases from J, the junction kept 14 bases outside the gene matches.

V is TRBV19 and J is TRBJ2-3; D gene ambiguous. The CDR3 loop spans 13 amino acids. V was clipped by 3 bases and J by 2 bases, with 6 bases between them. Germline loops: CDR1 LNHDA, CDR2 SQIVND (reference sequence). CDR3 bases: TGTGCCAGTAGTATCCGTCCCACAGATACGCAGTATTTT. Translated: CASSIRPTDTQYF.

The genes are TRBV7-2 and TRBJ2-3; 7 positions agree with TRBD2. Losses at the gene ends were 5 bases for V and 6 bases for J; bases not matched to a gene: 11. This CDR3 contains 15 residues. Germline V gives CDR1 SGHTA, CDR2 FQGNSA. The CDR3 DNA is TGTGCCAGCAGCACCGCGGGGAGGGCCAGGGATACGCAGTATTTT. Residues: CASSTAGRARDTQYF.

Worth noting for this clone: Relative to the germline gene, one junction end is altered; a read error may explain this. The chain uses TRBV7-8 and TRBJ2-1, with 10 bases identical to TRBD2. The CDR3 consists of 18 residues. The germline V gene encodes CDR1 SGHVS and CDR2 FQNEAQ. The CDR3 is CASTLVAGGLSQYNEQFF. CDR3 nucleotide sequence: TGTGCCAGCACCTTAGTAGCGGGAGGACTATCTCAATACAATGAGCAGTTCTTC.

The chain combines TRBV5-1 with TRBJ1-6; TRBD1 is a possible D gene (6 bases). There are 15 residues in the CDR3. Between the trimmed V and J ends, which lost 5 bases and 10 bases, there was a span of 19 bases. The germline CDR1 and CDR2 sequences are SGHRS and YFSETQ. The CDR3 loop is CASRPGWGQESPLHF. CDR3 coding DNA: TGCGCCAGCAGGCCAGGGTGGGGGCAGGAATCACCCCTCCACTTT.

The CDR3 sequence: CASSLRRDTDTQYF. Written as DNA, the CDR3 is TGTGCCAGCAGCTTACGGCGGGACACAGATACGCAGTATTTT. The chain joins TRBV5-6 to TRBJ2-3; maybe TRBD2 (6 bases). This CDR3 has 14 residues. Germline V gene data show CDR1 as SGHDT and CDR2 as YYEEEE. V was trimmed by 2 bases and J by 2 bases, leaving 9 bases between them.

J is TRBJ1-1 and V is TRBV10-1; 9 bases line up with TRBD1. The germline V gene has CDR1 WNHNN and CDR2 SYGVQD (reference sequence). The CDR3 length is 15 residues. The ends lost 2 bases at V and 4 bases at J; junction bases unmatched: 5. The CDR3 protein is CASSEDGTGTTEAFF. The DNA for the CDR3 is TGCGCCAGCAGTGAGGACGGGACAGGGACCACTGAAGCTTTCTTT.

CDR3 DNA: TGCGCCAGCAGCCTCGACTCGAGTGGGTACCGCACAGATACGCAGTATTTT. Translated, it gives CASSLDSSGYRTDTQYF. The V call is TRBV10-1, the J call TRBJ2-3; D call uncertain. The CDR3 is 17 amino acids. Trimming took 6 bases from V and 1 from J, leaving 20 bases between them. Germline CDR1 WNHNN, CDR2 SYGVQD (reference sequence).

The chain has TRBV7-8 and TRBJ2-1; perhaps TRBD1 as D (6 bases). Germline V gene data show CDR1 as SGHVS and CDR2 as FQNEAQ. Trimming removed 3 bases from V and 4 bases from J, with 10 bases in between. The CDR3 runs to 14 residues. CDR3 nucleotide sequence: TGTGCCAGCAGCTTCGGCACAGGGTACAATGAGCAGTTCTTC. It codes for CASSFGTGYNEQFF.

The chain recombines TRBV5-1 with TRBJ2-2, with 9 bases fitting TRBD1. Per the germline V gene, CDR1 is SGHRS and CDR2 is YFSETQ. This CDR3 is 16 amino acids long. V was clipped by 5 bases and J by 0 bases; unmatched bases: 5. Here the CDR3 DNA reads TGCGCCAGCAGGAACGGACAGGGGCCGAACACCGGGGAGCTGTTTTTT. This translates into CASRNGQGPNTGELFF.

The V call is TRBV28, the J call TRBJ1-1; 7 positions match TRBD1. The V gene's germline CDR1 is MDHEN and CDR2 SYDVKM. Losses at the gene ends were 4 bases for V and 0 bases for J; bases not matched to a gene: 8. The CDR3 totals 16 residues. The CDR3 spells CASSWSDRRLNTEAFF. CDR3 coding DNA: TGTGCCAGCAGTTGGTCGGACAGGCGATTGAACACTGAAGCTTTCTTT. Looking up the rest from reference TRBV28 and TRBJ1-1 gives the full variable domain: DVKVTQSSRYLVKRTGEKVFLECVQDMDHENMFWYRQDPGLGLRLIYFSYDVKMKEKGDIPEGYSVSREKKERFSLILESASTNQTSMYLCASSWSDRRLNTEAFFGQGTRLTVV.

The chain joins TRBV7-2 to TRBJ2-7; weak D call: TRBD2 (6 bases). V lost 2 bases, J lost 2 bases, and 10 bases lay in between. This CDR3 comprises 14 residues. Germline V gives CDR1 SGHTA, CDR2 FQGNSA. CDR3 protein: CASSLMGGPYEQYF. CDR3 DNA: TGTGCCAGCAGCTTAATGGGGGGACCCTACGAGCAGTACTTC.

The rearrangement uses TRBV2 and TRBJ2-3, with 9 bases matching TRBD1. The junction had 8 bases not matched to a gene; V was cut back by 6 bases and J by 4 bases. This CDR3 has 15 amino acids. Per the germline V gene, CDR1 is SNHLY and CDR2 is FYNNEI. CDR3 DNA sequence: TGTGCCAGCAGACCAAGGACAGGGGTATCAGATACGCAGTATTTT. This codes for CASRPRTGVSDTQYF.